These T cell receptor beta chains were read from a single sample in a study of OX40 agonist ivuxolimab in advanced cancers. Clones were sequenced by immunoSEQ multiplex PCR, and TCRdb holds only the in-frame ones, with some missing. The repertoire holds 55,000 to 75,000 clones, with 92% as singletons. This specimen consisted of CD4+ or CD8+ T cells sorted from blood, obtained in a trial of the OX40 agonist ivuxolimab. The receptors derive from an adult with an advanced solid tumor such as melanoma, head and neck, liver or kidney cancer. Both conserved end residues are part of each CDR3. A D gene is named only where the DNA matches it firmly. A row's size may be missing; if present it is once, few, many or a size class.

j_call	v_call	clone_size	d_call	cdr3_nt	cdr3_aa
TRBJ2-7	TRBV4-1	few	NA	TGCGCCAGCAGCCAGGGTACCAACGAGCAGTACTTC	CASSQGTNEQYF
TRBJ1-1	TRBV28	NA	NA	TGTGCCAGCAGCCTCTGGGGGCTTGGGTACACTGAAGCTTTCTTT	CASSLWGLGYTEAFF
TRBJ2-7	TRBV5-1	NA	NA	TGCGCCAGCAGCCTCAGGGTTGGCTCCTACGAGCAGTACTTC	CASSLRVGSYEQYF
TRBJ2-7	TRBV13	NA	NA	TGTGCCAGCAGCTTAGCCGGATGGGGTGACGAGCAGTACTTC	CASSLAGWGDEQYF
TRBJ2-7	TRBV5-6	NA	NA	TGTGCCAGCAGCTTCAACCGAGACGAGCAGTACTTC	CASSFNRDEQYF
TRBJ2-3	TRBV9	NA	TRBD1	TGTGCCAGCAGCGATGGGACAGCACCGGATACGCAGTATTTT	CASSDGTAPDTQYF
TRBJ2-7	TRBV27	NA	TRBD2	TGTGCCAGCAGTCCGGGGGGAGAGCAGTACTTC	CASSPGGEQYF
TRBJ2-7	TRBV4-1	NA	NA	TGCGCCAGCAGCCAAGAATTCCAGGGGAACTACGAGCAGTACTTC	CASSQEFQGNYEQYF
TRBJ2-7	TRBV7-2	NA	NA	TGTGCCAGCAGTTTAAACCGGGACTCCTCCTACGAGCAGTACTTC	CASSLNRDSSYEQYF
TRBJ2-7	TRBV27	NA	TRBD1	TGTGCCAGCACCTCCGAGGGGGCGCGGGTAGGAGAGCAGTACTTC	CASTSEGARVGEQYF
TRBJ2-3	TRBV6-5	NA	NA	TGTGCCAGCAGTTACTCTAGCACAGATACGCAGTATTTT	CASSYSSTDTQYF
TRBJ1-2	TRBV21-1	few	NA	TGTGCCAGCAGCAAAGAGCATAAGGGTGGTGGCTACACCTTC	CASSKEHKGGGYTF
TRBJ2-3	TRBV9	NA	TRBD2	TGTGCCAGCAGCCCCGATGGCGGGAGTTACACAGATACGCAGTATTTT	CASSPDGGSYTDTQYF
TRBJ2-3	TRBV18	NA	TRBD2	TGTGCCAGCTCTCGGACTAGCGGGAGTTTAACAGATACGCAGTATTTT	CASSRTSGSLTDTQYF
TRBJ1-5	TRBV28	NA	NA	TGTGCCAGCAACGAGGGTCGGGGGACTTATAGCAATCAGCCCCAGCATTTT	CASNEGRGTYSNQPQHF
TRBJ2-7	TRBV28	NA	NA	TGTGCCACCCTCCCGGGTCCAGGGCGGATCTACGAGCAGTACTTC	CATLPGPGRIYEQYF
TRBJ2-7	TRBV19	NA	NA	TGTGCCAGTAGTATGAGGCAGGGACACGAGCAGTACTTC	CASSMRQGHEQYF
TRBJ1-5	TRBV27	NA	NA	TGTGCCAGCAGTCGGGGTAGCAATCAGCCCCAGCATTTT	CASSRGSNQPQHF
TRBJ2-5	TRBV27	NA	TRBD2	TGTGCCAGCAGTCCCCCGGCGGGAGGACGAGAGACCCAGTACTTC	CASSPPAGGRETQYF
TRBJ2-5	TRBV12-5	NA	NA	TGTGCTAGTGGTTTGCCGCGGGGCGGCGAGACCCAGTACTTC	CASGLPRGGETQYF
TRBJ2-2	TRBV10-1	NA	NA	TGCGCCAGCGGGAGCAGGAACACCGGGGAGCTGTTTTTT	CASGSRNTGELFF
TRBJ2-7	TRBV6-1	NA	TRBD1	TGTGCCAGCAGTGAATGGGACAGGTCCTACGAGCAGTACTTC	CASSEWDRSYEQYF
TRBJ2-2	TRBV4-1	NA	NA	TGCGCCAGCAGCCATGAAGTGGGGGCAAACACCGGGGAGCTGTTTTTT	CASSHEVGANTGELFF
TRBJ1-5	TRBV19	few	NA	TGTGCCAGTACTCCGGTAGGGCATCAGCCCCAGCATTTT	CASTPVGHQPQHF
TRBJ2-7	TRBV28	NA	NA	TGTGCCAGCAGTAACCCCCGGGCGGCCAGAGCCTACGAGCAGTACTTC	CASSNPRAARAYEQYF
TRBJ2-3	TRBV7-9	NA	TRBD2	TGTGCCAGCAGCCCTCGACTAGCGGGAGGGATGGGGGATACGCAGTATTTT	CASSPRLAGGMGDTQYF
TRBJ2-7	TRBV5-1	NA	TRBD2	TGCGCCAGCAGCCCGGGGGTCCGGACTAGCGGGGACGAGCAGTACTTC	CASSPGVRTSGDEQYF
TRBJ2-5	TRBV10-3	NA	TRBD1	TGTGCCATCAGTGCTGGGGACAGGGGGGATGAGACCCAGTACTTC	CAISAGDRGDETQYF
TRBJ2-5	TRBV9	NA	NA	TGTGCCAGCAGCGTAGCACAGCAAGAGACCCAGTACTTC	CASSVAQQETQYF
TRBJ2-7	TRBV10-3	NA	TRBD2	TGTGCCATCAGTATGGGACTAGCGGATTCCTACGAGCAGTACTTC	CAISMGLADSYEQYF
TRBJ1-2	TRBV19	NA	NA	TGTGCCGGCCGGGACCACATCCTTGGCTACACCTTC	CAGRDHILGYTF
TRBJ2-3	TRBV13	NA	TRBD2	TGTGCCAGCAGCTTAGAGCGGCGGGGGTTGCCGACAGATACGCAGTATTTT	CASSLERRGLPTDTQYF
TRBJ2-1	TRBV6-6	NA	TRBD1	TGTGCCAGCAGTGTACAGGGGGCGGAGCAGTTCTTC	CASSVQGAEQFF
TRBJ1-1	TRBV19	few	NA	TGTGCCAGTAGTCCGCATTTGGGGAACACTGAAGCTTTCTTT	CASSPHLGNTEAFF
TRBJ2-1	TRBV6-6	NA	NA	TGTGCCAGCAGTCCAAACAATGAGCAGTTCTTC	CASSPNNEQFF
TRBJ1-1	TRBV9	NA	NA	TGTGCCAGCAGCGTAGCTACAGGCAATTCAGCTTTCTTT	CASSVATGNSAFF
TRBJ2-2	TRBV5-6	NA	TRBD1	TGTGCCAGCAGCTTAATCCAGGGGGTTGCCGGGGAGCTGTTTTTT	CASSLIQGVAGELFF
TRBJ1-2	TRBV7-2	NA	NA	TGTGCCAGCAGCCACGTCGATCGACGGACCCTCTATGGCTACACCTTC	CASSHVDRRTLYGYTF
TRBJ2-5	TRBV16	NA	TRBD1	TGTGCCAGCAGCCCCCACGGGACAGGGGACGAGACCCAGTACTTC	CASSPHGTGDETQYF
TRBJ2-2	TRBV28	once	TRBD1	TGTGCCAGCAGTACAACCGGGACAGGGTCCGGGGAGCTGTTTTTT	CASSTTGTGSGELFF
TRBJ2-1	TRBV11-2	NA	NA	TGTGCCAGCAGCTTCCTAAAGAGCTCCTACAATGAGCAGTTCTTC	CASSFLKSSYNEQFF
TRBJ2-2	TRBV29-1	NA	NA	TGCAGCGTTGGCCTGGGGTCCGGGGAGCTGTTTTTT	CSVGLGSGELFF
TRBJ2-7	TRBV7-9	NA	TRBD1	TGTGCCAGCACCGGGACAGCTTACGAGCAGTACTTC	CASTGTAYEQYF
TRBJ2-6	TRBV19	NA	TRBD1	TGTGCCAGTCTCGATGCGGGACAGGGGGTCGGTGGGGCCAACGTCCTGACTTTC	CASLDAGQGVGGANVLTF
TRBJ2-1	TRBV9	NA	NA	TGTGCCAGCAGCGTAGGGCAGGGGTCCTACAATGAGCAGTTCTTC	CASSVGQGSYNEQFF
TRBJ2-2	TRBV7-9	NA	TRBD1	TGTGCCAGCAGCCGGCCCCTTGGGACAGACTCGGTAAACGGGGAGCTGTTTTTT	CASSRPLGTDSVNGELFF
TRBJ2-7	TRBV27	NA	NA	TGTGCCAGCAGTTTACCCAATGAGGACGAGCAGTACTTC	CASSLPNEDEQYF
TRBJ2-1	TRBV27	once	TRBD1	TGTGCCAGCAGTATGGGACAGAACTCCTACAATGAGCAGTTCTTC	CASSMGQNSYNEQFF
TRBJ1-2	TRBV6-5	NA	NA	TGTGCCAGCAGTTATCAAGGGCCGCCTACCTCTGTTTACACCTTC	CASSYQGPPTSVYTF
TRBJ2-2	TRBV7-9	NA	TRBD2	TGTGCCAGCACCACAAGCGGGAGGGACACCGGGGAGCTGTTTTTT	CASTTSGRDTGELFF
TRBJ2-5	TRBV7-6	NA	NA	TGTGCCAGCAGCTTATCAGGGGTTGGGACCCAGTACTTC	CASSLSGVGTQYF
TRBJ2-6	TRBV5-5	NA	NA	TGTGCCAGCTTGAAGACTTCTCGCACAAAGTCGGGCCAACGTCCTGATTTC	CASLKTSRTKSGQRPDF
TRBJ1-1	TRBV5-1	NA	TRBD1	TGCGCCAGCAGCGGACAGGGGACCTTATCTTCGAGGTCTGAAGCTTTCTTT	CASSGQGTLSSRSEAFF
TRBJ1-4	TRBV6-6	NA	NA	TGTGCCAGCAGTTACTCGTCTGCCAATGAAAAACTGTTTTTT	CASSYSSANEKLFF
TRBJ2-6	TRBV9	NA	NA	TGTGCCAGCCCCTCCCCCGGAGGGAGCTCTGGGGCCAACGTCCTGACTTTC	CASPSPGGSSGANVLTF
TRBJ2-7	TRBV6-5	NA	NA	TGTGCCAGCAGTTACGTCTTGAGGGGGGCCGAGCAGTACTTC	CASSYVLRGAEQYF
TRBJ2-1	TRBV9	NA	NA	TGTGCCAGCAGCGGATTAGGAAATGAGCAGTTCTTC	CASSGLGNEQFF